The clone carrying this TCR beta chain appeared once. This sample was included in a study of T cell changes during pregnancy in multiple sclerosis. The table came from immunoSEQ multiplex PCR; TCRdb's copy has only in-frame clones and leaves some out. The sample yields roughly 64,000 clones, approximately 90% seen once. There are 15 residues in the CDR3. Trimming pared 7 bases from V and 3 bases from J, leaving 13 bases between. Germline V gene lookup returns CDR1 MGHRA and CDR2 YSYEKL. This chain connects TRBV4-1 to TRBJ1-6, with a weak D call TRBD1 (6 bases). The sequenced sample was peripheral blood, obtained in the second trimester of pregnancy. The sequence was collected from a female donor with multiple sclerosis, enrolled in a pregnancy study. The CDR3 DNA reads TGCGCCAGCATCGCGGACAGCGTCTATAATTCACCCCTCCACTTT. Translation gives CASIADSVYNSPLHF.